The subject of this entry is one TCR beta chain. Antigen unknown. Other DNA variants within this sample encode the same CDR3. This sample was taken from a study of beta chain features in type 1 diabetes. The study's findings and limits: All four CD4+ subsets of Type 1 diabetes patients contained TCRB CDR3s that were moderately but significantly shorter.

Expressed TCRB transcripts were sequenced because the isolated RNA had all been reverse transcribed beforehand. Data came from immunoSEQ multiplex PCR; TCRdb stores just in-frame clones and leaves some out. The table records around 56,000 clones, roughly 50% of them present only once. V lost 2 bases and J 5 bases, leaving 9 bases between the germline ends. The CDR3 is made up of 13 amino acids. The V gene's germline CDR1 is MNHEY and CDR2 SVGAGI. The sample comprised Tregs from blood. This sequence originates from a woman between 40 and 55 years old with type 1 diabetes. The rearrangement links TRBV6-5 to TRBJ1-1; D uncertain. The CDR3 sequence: CASSYQGGTEAFF. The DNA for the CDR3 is TGTGCCAGCAGTTACCAAGGAGGAACTGAAGCTTTCTTT.